This T cell receptor beta chain was retrieved from a study of T cell responses to AZD1222 COVID-19 vaccine. CDR3 size: 14 residues. V shed 5 bases, J shed 3 bases, and the junction held 4 bases outside the gene matches. The germline CDR1 and CDR2 sequences are SGHTA and FQGTGA. General study points: Of the AZD1222 recipients, only 5 or 6 were seropositive at baseline. Recipients of two AZD1222 doses showed rising Spike-specific TCR breadth and depth.

A remark on this clone: What it binds is not known.

Assay used: immunoSEQ multiplex PCR; TCRdb lists only in-frame clones, some missing. The sample includes about 96,000 clones, 90% of them seen just once. The clonotype comes from an adult in good health. The source was peripheral blood, collected on day 0 of AZD1222 vaccination. The gene calls are TRBV7-3 and TRBJ1-1, with 9 bases identical to TRBD1. The CDR3 DNA reads TGTGCCAGCAGCCCTCGGACAGGGGACACTGAAGCTTTCTTT. This sequence encodes CASSPRTGDTEAFF.